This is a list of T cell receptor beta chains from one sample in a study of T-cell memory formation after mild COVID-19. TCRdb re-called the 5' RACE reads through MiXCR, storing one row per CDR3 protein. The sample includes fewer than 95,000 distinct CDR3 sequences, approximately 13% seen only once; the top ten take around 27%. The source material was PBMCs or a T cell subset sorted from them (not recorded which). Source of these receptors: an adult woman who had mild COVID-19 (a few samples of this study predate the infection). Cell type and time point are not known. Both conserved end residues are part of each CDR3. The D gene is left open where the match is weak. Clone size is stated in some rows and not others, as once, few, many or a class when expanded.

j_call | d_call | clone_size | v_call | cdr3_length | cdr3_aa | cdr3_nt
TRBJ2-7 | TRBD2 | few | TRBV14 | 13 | CASTLAGSYEQYF | TGTGCCAGCACGCTAGCGGGCTCCTACGAGCAGTACTTC
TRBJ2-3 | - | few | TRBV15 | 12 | CATSLDRDTQYF | TGTGCCACCAGCCTGGACCGAGATACGCAGTATTTT
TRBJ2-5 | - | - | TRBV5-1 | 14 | CASSLVEHQETQYF | TGCGCCAGCAGCTTGGTGGAGCACCAAGAGACCCAGTACTTC
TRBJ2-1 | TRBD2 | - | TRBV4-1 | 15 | CASSLRLAGGNEQFF | TGCGCCAGCAGCTTAAGACTAGCGGGGGGCAATGAGCAGTTCTTC
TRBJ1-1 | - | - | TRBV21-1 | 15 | CASSTLDRGRTEAFF | TGTGCCAGCAGCACCCTGGACAGGGGGCGGACTGAAGCTTTCTTT
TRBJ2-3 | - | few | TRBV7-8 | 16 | CASSLAVGRATDTQYF | TGTGCCAGCAGCTTAGCAGTGGGCAGGGCGACAGATACGCAGTATTTT
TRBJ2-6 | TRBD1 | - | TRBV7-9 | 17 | CASSRRDSASGANVLTF | TGTGCCAGCAGCCGTCGGGACAGTGCCTCTGGGGCCAACGTCCTGACTTTC
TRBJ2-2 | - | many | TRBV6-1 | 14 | CASSEALAGIELFF | TGTGCCAGCAGTGAAGCCTTGGCAGGGATCGAGCTGTTTTTT
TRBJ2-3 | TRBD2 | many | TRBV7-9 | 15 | CASSPLAGGTDTQYF | TGTGCCAGCAGTCCACTAGCGGGAGGCACAGATACGCAGTATTTT
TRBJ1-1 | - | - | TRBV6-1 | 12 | CASSGGAIEAFF | TGTGCCAGCAGTGGAGGAGCGATAGAAGCTTTCTTT
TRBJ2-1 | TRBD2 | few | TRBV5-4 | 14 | CASSLALAVDEQFF | TGTGCCAGCAGCTTGGCGCTAGCGGTCGATGAGCAGTTCTTC
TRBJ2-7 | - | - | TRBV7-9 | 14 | CASKTTNAIYEQYF | TGTGCCAGCAAGACGACGAACGCTATCTACGAGCAGTACTTC
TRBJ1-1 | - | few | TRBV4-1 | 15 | CASSHIAGIPTEAFF | TGCGCCAGCAGCCATATCGCAGGGATTCCCACTGAAGCTTTCTTT
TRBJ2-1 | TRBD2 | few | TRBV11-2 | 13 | CASSREGQYEQFF | TGTGCCAGCAGCCGGGAGGGCCAATATGAGCAGTTCTTC
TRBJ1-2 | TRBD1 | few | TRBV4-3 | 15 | CASSQGQGSNYGYTF | TGCGCCAGCAGCCAAGGACAGGGAAGTAACTATGGCTACACCTTC
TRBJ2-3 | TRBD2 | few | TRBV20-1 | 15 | CSATSLAVFTDTQYF | TGCAGTGCCACGTCCCTAGCGGTATTCACAGATACGCAGTATTTT
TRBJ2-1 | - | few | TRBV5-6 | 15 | CASSPARVAYNEQFF | TGTGCCAGCAGCCCGGCCCGGGTGGCCTACAATGAGCAGTTCTTC
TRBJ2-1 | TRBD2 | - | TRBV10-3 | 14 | CAISEGGRAFEQFF | TGTGCCATCAGTGAAGGCGGGAGGGCCTTTGAGCAGTTCTTC
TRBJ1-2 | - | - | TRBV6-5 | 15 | CASSYREGPTYGYTF | TGTGCCAGCAGTTACCGCGAAGGGCCCACTTATGGCTACACCTTC
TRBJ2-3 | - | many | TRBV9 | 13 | CASSVATGSRQYF | TGTGCCAGCAGCGTAGCTACGGGCTCGAGGCAGTATTTT
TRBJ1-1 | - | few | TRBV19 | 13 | CASRIDSATEAFF | TGTGCCAGTAGGATCGACAGCGCCACTGAAGCTTTCTTT
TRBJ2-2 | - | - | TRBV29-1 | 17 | CSVETSVSGTGTGELFF | TGCAGCGTTGAGACGTCCGTGTCAGGGACGGGCACCGGGGAGCTGTTTTTT
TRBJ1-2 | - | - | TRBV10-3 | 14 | CAISEILGYYGYTF | TGTGCCATCAGTGAGATCCTTGGATACTATGGCTACACCTTC
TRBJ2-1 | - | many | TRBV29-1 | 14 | CSVPLTDGANEQFF | TGCAGCGTCCCATTGACAGACGGGGCCAATGAGCAGTTCTTC
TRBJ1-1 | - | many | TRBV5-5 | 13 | CASSLGENTEAFF | TGTGCCAGCAGCTTAGGGGAGAACACTGAAGCTTTCTTT
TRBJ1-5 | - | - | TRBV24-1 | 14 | CATSDSRLNQPQHF | TGTGCCACCAGTGATTCTAGGCTTAATCAGCCCCAGCATTTT
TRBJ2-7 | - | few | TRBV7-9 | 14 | CASSLVGQYYEQYF | TGTGCCAGCAGCTTAGTGGGCCAGTACTACGAGCAGTACTTC
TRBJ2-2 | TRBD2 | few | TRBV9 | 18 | CASSVRLAGGPYTGELFF | TGTGCCAGCAGCGTTCGACTAGCGGGGGGGCCGTACACCGGGGAGCTGTTTTTT
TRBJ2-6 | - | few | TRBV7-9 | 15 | CASSAGNLGANVLTF | TGTGCCAGCAGCGCTGGGAACCTTGGGGCCAACGTCCTGACTTTC
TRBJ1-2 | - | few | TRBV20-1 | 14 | CSARKVSEAYGYTF | TGCAGTGCTAGAAAGGTCTCTGAGGCCTATGGCTACACCTTC
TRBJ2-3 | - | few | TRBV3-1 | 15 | CASSHPGATQDTQYF | TGTGCCAGCAGCCATCCGGGAGCCACCCAGGATACGCAGTATTTT
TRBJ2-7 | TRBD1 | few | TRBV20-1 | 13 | CSARRRGQNEQYF | TGCAGTGCTAGACGCAGGGGGCAAAACGAGCAGTACTTC
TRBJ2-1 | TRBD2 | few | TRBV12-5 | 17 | CASGQTSGRISYNEQFF | TGTGCTAGTGGTCAGACTAGCGGGAGGATATCCTACAATGAGCAGTTCTTC
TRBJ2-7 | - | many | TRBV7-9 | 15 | CASSLGGLSSYEQYF | TGTGCCAGCAGCTTAGGCGGATTGAGCTCCTACGAGCAGTACTTC